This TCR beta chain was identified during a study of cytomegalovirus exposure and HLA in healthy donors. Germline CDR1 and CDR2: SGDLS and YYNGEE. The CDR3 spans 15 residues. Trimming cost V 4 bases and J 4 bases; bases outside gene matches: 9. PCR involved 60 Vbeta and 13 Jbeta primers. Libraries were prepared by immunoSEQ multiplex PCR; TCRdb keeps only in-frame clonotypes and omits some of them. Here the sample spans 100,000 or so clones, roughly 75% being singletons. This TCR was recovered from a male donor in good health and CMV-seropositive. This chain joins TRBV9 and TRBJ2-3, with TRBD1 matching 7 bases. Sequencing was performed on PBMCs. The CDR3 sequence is CASSSRGQGPDTQYF. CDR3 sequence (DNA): TGTGCCAGCAGCTCAAGGGGGCAGGGGCCAGATACGCAGTATTTT. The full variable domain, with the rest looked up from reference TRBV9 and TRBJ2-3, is DSGVTQTPKHLITATGQRVTLRCSPRSGDLSVYWYQQSLDQGLQFLIQYYNGEERAKGNILERFSAQQFPDLHSELNLSSLELGDSALYFCASSSRGQGPDTQYFGPGTRLTVL.